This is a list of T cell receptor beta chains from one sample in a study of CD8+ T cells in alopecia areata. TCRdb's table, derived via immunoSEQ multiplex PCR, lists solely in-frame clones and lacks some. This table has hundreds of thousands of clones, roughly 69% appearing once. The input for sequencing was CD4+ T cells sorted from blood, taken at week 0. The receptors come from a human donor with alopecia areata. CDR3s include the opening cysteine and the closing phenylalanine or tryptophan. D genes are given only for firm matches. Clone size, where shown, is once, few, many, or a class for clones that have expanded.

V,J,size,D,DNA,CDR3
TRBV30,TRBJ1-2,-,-,TGTGCCTGGAGTAAGACGGTCTATGGCTACACCTTC,CAWSKTVYGYTF
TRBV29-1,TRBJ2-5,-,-,TGCAGCGTTGGGGATGGGGAGACCCAGTACTTC,CSVGDGETQYF
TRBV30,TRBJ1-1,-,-,TGTGCCTGGAGCGCTACAGGGAACACTGAAGCTTTCTTT,CAWSATGNTEAFF
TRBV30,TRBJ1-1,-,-,TGTGCCGGACGTGGGCTGAACACTGAAGCTTTCTTT,CAGRGLNTEAFF
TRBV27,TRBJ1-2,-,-,TGTGCCAGCAGGTTTGGGAACTATGGCTACACCTTC,CASRFGNYGYTF
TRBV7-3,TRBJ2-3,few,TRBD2,TGTGCCAGCAGCCCTCGTAGGCTCGGACTAGCGGGGGGCTTAACGGGAGCAGATACGCAGTATTTT,CASSPRRLGLAGGLTGADTQYF
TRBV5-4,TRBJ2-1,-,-,TGTGCCAGCAGCCCAGAGCTAGCGAGCAATGAGCAGTTCTTC,CASSPELASNEQFF
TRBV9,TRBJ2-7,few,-,TGTGCCAGCAGCGTAGGAGTGTCCCCTTTGGGCGAGCAGTACTTC,CASSVGVSPLGEQYF
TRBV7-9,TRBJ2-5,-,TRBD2,TGTGCCAGCGGCGCGCCTTTTCCTGGGACTACTCAAGAGACCCAGTACTTC,CASGAPFPGTTQETQYF
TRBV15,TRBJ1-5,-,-,TGTGCCACCAGCAGACCATTCGGAAGGGGAGGTGGTAGTCAGCCCCAGCATTTT,CATSRPFGRGGGSQPQHF
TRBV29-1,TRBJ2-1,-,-,TGCAGCGTTGCAGCTGAGCAGTTCTTC,CSVAAEQFF
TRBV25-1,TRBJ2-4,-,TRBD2,TGTGCCAGCTCCGGGGAGGGGGCCAAAAACATTCAGTACTTC,CASSGEGAKNIQYF
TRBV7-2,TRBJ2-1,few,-,TGTGCCAGCAGCCTAGACGGCCGATACGGCGATGAGCAGTTCTTC,CASSLDGRYGDEQFF
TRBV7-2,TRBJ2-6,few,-,TGTGCCAGCAGCCCCGGGGCTCTTGGGGCCAACGTCCTGACTTTC,CASSPGALGANVLTF
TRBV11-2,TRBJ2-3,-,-,TGTGCCAGCAGCCCACTCCGTACAGATACGCAGTATTTT,CASSPLRTDTQYF
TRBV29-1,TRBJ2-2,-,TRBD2,TGCAGCGTTGAAGGTCTAGCGGGGGGCAAGAACACCGGGGAGCTGTTTTTT,CSVEGLAGGKNTGELFF
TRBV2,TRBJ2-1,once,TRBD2,TGTGCCAGCAGTACTAGCGGGGGGGCCGGGTATGAGCAGTTCTTC,CASSTSGGAGYEQFF
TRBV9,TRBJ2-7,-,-,TGTGCCAGCAGCCCGGGCCTTGATGCCATCACCGGGGTCTTCTACGAGCAGTACTTC,CASSPGLDAITGVFYEQYF
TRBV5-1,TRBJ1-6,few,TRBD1,TGCGCCAGCAGATCCCGGGACAGGGGACCACCCCTCCACTTT,CASRSRDRGPPLHF
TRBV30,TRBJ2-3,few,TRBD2,TGTGCCTGGAGAGGTCTCGGGGGGAGCACAGATACGCAGTATTTT,CAWRGLGGSTDTQYF